These T cell receptor beta chains were read from a single sample in a study of identical twins. TCRdb processed the 5' RACE reads anew with MiXCR; each CDR3 protein has one entry. The table includes about 1.7 million distinct CDR3 sequences, roughly 35% detected once. Sequenced material: cord blood. These receptors originate from a newborn girl in good health. Both conserved end residues are part of each CDR3. D genes are given only for firm matches. Expanded clones are given a class, and other clones once, few, many or no size at all.

TRBD1,few,TRBJ1-6,TRBV27,CASSLGLTGWNSPLHF,TGTGCCAGCAGTTTAGGACTGACAGGGTGGAATTCACCCCTCCACTTT
TRBD1,.,TRBJ1-1,TRBV20-1,CSARVRGVGTEAFF,TGCAGTGCTAGAGTCAGGGGGGTGGGCACTGAAGCTTTCTTT
.,few,TRBJ1-1,TRBV5-1,CASSLTPAMNTEAFF,TGCGCCAGCAGCTTGACCCCGGCAATGAACACTGAAGCTTTCTTT
TRBD2,many,TRBJ2-3,TRBV2,CASLLGGTDTQYF,TGTGCCAGCTTATTGGGGGGGACAGATACGCAGTATTTT
TRBD2,.,TRBJ2-3,TRBV29-1,CSVKPGLYTDTQYF,TGCAGCGTTAAGCCGGGACTATACACAGATACGCAGTATTTT
.,few,TRBJ1-2,TRBV13,CATRGGLGDYGYTF,TGTGCCACCCGAGGGGGACTGGGGGACTATGGCTACACCTTC
.,.,TRBJ2-7,TRBV6-6,CASRIGHNEQYF,TGTGCCAGCAGAATTGGACACAATGAGCAGTACTTC
TRBD1,few,TRBJ1-6,TRBV6-4,CASRGTGGDSPLHF,TGTGCCAGCAGGGGGACAGGTGGGGATTCACCCCTCCACTTT
.,few,TRBJ1-5,TRBV6-6,CASSYVGGNQPQHF,TGTGCCAGCAGTTATGTAGGGGGCAATCAGCCCCAGCATTTT
TRBD1,few,TRBJ2-3,TRBV27,CASSLKVGQGTDTQYF,TGTGCCAGCAGTCTTAAGGTGGGACAGGGCACAGATACGCAGTATTTT
.,.,TRBJ1-1,TRBV7-8,CASSLSRTGTEAFF,TGTGCCAGCAGCTTATCCCGAACAGGGACTGAAGCTTTCTTT
.,.,TRBJ2-1,TRBV4-1,CASSQGEEQFF,TGCGCCAGCAGCCAAGGAGAAGAGCAGTTCTTC